This T cell receptor beta chain was identified in a study of neoadjuvant anti-PD-1 for oral cavity cancer. Study context: Before surgery, most patients got three to four biweekly 3 mg/kg nivolumab doses. Patients without progression received a fourth nivolumab dose around day 43, then surgical resection on days 50-56.

As to time point: after neoadjuvant nivolumab, at surgical resection. Produced via immunoSEQ multiplex PCR; TCRdb's table is partial and in-frame only. Of around 65,000 clones in the sample, roughly nine tenths are singletons; the top ten hold approximately 2.8%. The sample here was PBMCs, taken after nivolumab (anti-PD-1) treatment. This TCR was sampled from a person aged 35 to 85 with oral cavity squamous cell carcinoma.

The CDR3 here is CASSPASVLGYTF. CDR3 coding DNA: TGTGCCAGCAGCCCCGCCTCGGTTCTAGGCTACACCTTC. The genes are TRBV6-6 and TRBJ1-2; D call uncertain. Trimming took 6 bases from V and 8 from J, leaving 16 bases between them. Germline CDR1 MNHNY, CDR2 SVGAGI (reference sequence). The CDR3 sequence is 13 residues long.